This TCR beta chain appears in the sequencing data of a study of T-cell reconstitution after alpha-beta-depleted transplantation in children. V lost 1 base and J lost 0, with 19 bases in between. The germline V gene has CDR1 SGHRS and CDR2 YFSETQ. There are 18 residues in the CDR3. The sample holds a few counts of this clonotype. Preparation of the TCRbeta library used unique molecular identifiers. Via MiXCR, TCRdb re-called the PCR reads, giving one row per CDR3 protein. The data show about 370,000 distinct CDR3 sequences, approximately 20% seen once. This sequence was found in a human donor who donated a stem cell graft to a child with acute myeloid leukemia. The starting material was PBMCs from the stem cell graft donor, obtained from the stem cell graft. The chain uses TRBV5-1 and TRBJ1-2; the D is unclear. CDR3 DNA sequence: TGCGCCAGCAGCTTGCTCCCTCCGGGGTCAGGAGCTAACTATGGCTACACCTTC. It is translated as CASSLLPPGSGANYGYTF. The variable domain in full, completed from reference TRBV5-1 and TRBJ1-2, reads KAGVTQTPRYLIKTRGQQVTLSCSPISGHRSVSWYQQTPGQGLQFLFEYFSETQRNKGNFPGRFSGRQFSNSRSEMNVSTLELGDSALYLCASSLLPPGSGANYGYTFGSGTRLTVV.